The clone carrying this T cell receptor beta chain was seen a few times. Germline V CDR1 and CDR2: SGHTA, FQGTGA. This CDR3 is 16 amino acids long. Trimming shortened V by 5 bases and J by 1 base, and 14 bases separated the two germline ends. Libraries were prepared by immunoSEQ multiplex PCR; TCRdb keeps only in-frame clonotypes and omits some of them. Of roughly 24,000 clones in the sample, about three fifths were seen once. These data belong to a study of tumor-infiltrating lymphocytes in localized non-small cell lung cancer. The source is a human donor with non-small cell lung cancer. The sequenced material came from lung tumor tissue. V is TRBV7-3 and J is TRBJ2-2; D gene unclear. The CDR3 sequence is CASSALAAMNTGELFF. The CDR3 coding sequence is TGTGCCAGCAGCGCATTAGCAGCTATGAACACCGGGGAGCTGTTTTTT.